The sequence of this TCR beta chain was determined in a study of T cell changes during pregnancy in multiple sclerosis. Here immunoSEQ multiplex PCR was the method, and the copy in TCRdb shows in-frame clones only, minus some. The profile shows over 50,000 clones, around nine tenths of them singletons. The material was peripheral blood, obtained in the third trimester of pregnancy. The sequence came from a female donor in good health, enrolled as a control in a pregnancy study.

This CDR3 reads CASSYSRQGSYGYTF. The CDR3 coding sequence is TGTGCCAGCAGTTACTCCAGACAGGGTAGCTATGGCTACACCTTC. The chain employs TRBV6-5 and TRBJ1-2; 7 bases fit TRBD1. The junction had 5 bases not matched to a gene; V was cut back by 0 bases and J by 4 bases. The CDR3 covers 15 residues. CDR1 is MNHEY and CDR2 is SVGAGI in the germline V gene.